This T cell receptor beta chain stems from a study of CD8 T cells in Susac syndrome. Points from the study as a whole: As acknowledged by the study, its TCR sequencing and HLA analysis included a relatively small number of individuals.

The germline V gene has CDR1 SGHVS and CDR2 FNYEAQ. Between the trimmed V and J ends, which lost 1 base and 2 bases, there was a span of 9 bases. The CDR3 covers 14 residues. On this clonotype: Its target is unknown.

RNA amounts of about 0.5 to 1 ug underwent reverse transcription with random hexamers. Multiplex PCR with immunoSEQ amplified the TCR beta CDR3 across 54 Vbeta and 13 Jbeta. TCRdb re-called the immunoSEQ multiplex PCR reads with MiXCR, one entry per CDR3 protein. The table shows about 400,000 distinct CDR3 sequences, with about 85% occurring only once. CD8+ and CD4+ T cells from blood underwent TCR beta sequencing. The J gene is TRBJ2-7, the V gene TRBV7-6; a weak D match, TRBD2 (5 bases). This receptor was obtained from a human donor with multiple sclerosis. Sequenced input: CD8+ T cells from PBMCs. This chain's CDR3 is CASSLGHGTYEQYF. CDR3 DNA sequence: TGTGCCAGCAGCTTAGGGCACGGGACCTACGAGCAGTACTTC.